This is a list of T cell receptor beta chains from one sample in a study of sequential checkpoint blockade in melanoma. TCRdb's copy holds only in-frame clones and misses some; the assay was immunoSEQ multiplex PCR. In the table there are roughly 6,500 clones, roughly 50% of which are singletons. Here the sequenced sample was CD8+ T cells sorted from blood (inferred from file names), taken from a patient given nivolumab and ipilimumab in sequence. The receptors here all came from a human patient with melanoma. Some clones in this sample may be carry-over from other donors' samples. CDR3s include the opening cysteine and the closing phenylalanine or tryptophan. Fields, in order: V gene, CDR3 protein.

TRBV13	CASRHRGTGVSTEAFF
TRBV19	CASSPTDTSYEQYF
TRBV6-5	CASSYVGQGTYEQYF
TRBV5-6	CASSLRGTEAFF
TRBV7-9	CASSFDEKLFF
TRBV7-9	CASNRGQTDEQYF
TRBV15	CATSSGHAPDRSSYEQYF
TRBV7-9	CASSLVGAGETQYF
TRBV6-5	CASSYAGYGYEQYF
TRBV29-1	CSVPTGVTNEKLFF
TRBV7-9	CASSPGAYEQYF
TRBV7-9	CASSLQGAGYTF
TRBV7-9	CASSSSTNHEQYF
TRBV30	CAWSHGGLGQPQHF
TRBV11-2	CASGSRTEAFF
TRBV5-6	CASSLRLAGVTYEQYF
TRBV28	CASSLSGETYEQYF
TRBV28	CASLTPGQSEKLFF
TRBV5-6	CASSWTGHGNTIYF
TRBV6-5	CASSRTANYGYTF
TRBV7-6	CASSFSGTGYYEQYF
TRBV28	CASRGTGTGPDGYTF
TRBV7-9	CASSFGGLLYGYTF
TRBV6-5	CASSYSMPGDQPQHF
TRBV11-2	CASSFWAAPQETQYF
TRBV7-9	CASRAGQGAAYEQYF
TRBV29-1	CSVGGQQGQDGYTF
TRBV7-9	CASSLATERGQPQHF
TRBV6-5	CASGHGDNSPLHF
TRBV13	CASSLGRGLNYGYTF
TRBV7-2	CASSTITGVSNYGYTF
TRBV27	CASSLVSGGYEQYF
TRBV6-1	CASLFTGTGRYEQYF
TRBV6-6	CASSPSAEGEKLFF
TRBV5-1	CASSLAGNYGYTF
TRBV29-1	CSVDIPGGGTEAFF
TRBV7-6	CASSSDREGNYGYTF